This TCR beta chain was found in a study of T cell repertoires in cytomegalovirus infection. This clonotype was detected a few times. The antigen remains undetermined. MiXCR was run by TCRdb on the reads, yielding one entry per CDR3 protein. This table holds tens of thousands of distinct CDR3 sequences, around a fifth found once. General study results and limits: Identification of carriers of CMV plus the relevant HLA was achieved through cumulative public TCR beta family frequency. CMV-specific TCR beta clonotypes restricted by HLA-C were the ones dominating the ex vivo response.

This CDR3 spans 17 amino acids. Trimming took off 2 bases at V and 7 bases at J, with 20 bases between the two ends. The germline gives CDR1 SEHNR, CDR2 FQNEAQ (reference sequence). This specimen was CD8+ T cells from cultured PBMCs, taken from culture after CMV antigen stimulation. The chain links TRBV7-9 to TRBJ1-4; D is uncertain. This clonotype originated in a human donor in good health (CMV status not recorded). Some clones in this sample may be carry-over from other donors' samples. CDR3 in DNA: TGTGCCAGCAGCTTAAAAGGTCCCGGGCCCACAAGTGAAAAACTGTTTTTT. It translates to CASSLKGPGPTSEKLFF. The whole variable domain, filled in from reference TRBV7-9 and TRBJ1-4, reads DTGVSQNPRHKITKRGQNVTFRCDPISEHNRLYWYRQTLGQGPEFLTYFQNEAQLEKSRLLSDRFSAERPKGSFSTLEIQRTEQGDSAMYLCASSLKGPGPTSEKLFFGSGTQLSVL.